This T cell receptor beta chain was sequenced in a study of cytomegalovirus exposure and HLA in healthy donors. Study at large: In a later analysis, it was reported that the 120 or so validation repertoires had been produced on the same platform as the 690 or so repertoires belonging to the first cohort.

This table comes from immunoSEQ multiplex PCR, and its TCRdb copy is limited to in-frame clones, with some not included. The sample includes some 130,000 clones, 89% seen only once; the top ten take around 1.3%. Study observations and caveats: TCR beta chains numbering more than 150 were designated cytomegalovirus-associated. For most TCR sequences rarity was the rule, although some public TCRs occurred in many donors.

V lost 8 bases, J lost 4 bases, and 17 bases lay in between. CDR3 size: 15 residues. Germline V gene data show CDR1 as ENHRY and CDR2 as SYGVKD. As concerns this clone: Its matching antigen is unknown.

This sequence was found in a woman between 18 and 30 years old in good health and CMV-seronegative. The chain recombines TRBV10-3 with TRBJ2-2; D is uncertain. Sequenced sample: PBMCs. The CDR3 DNA is TGTGCCATCCTACCTGCCGCAGGAAGCACCGGGGAGCTGTTTTTT. It yields the protein CAILPAAGSTGELFF.